The 5 T cell receptor beta chains listed next were all sequenced from one sample in a study of blood T cell repertoires in COVID-19. Data came from immunoSEQ multiplex PCR; TCRdb stores just in-frame clones and leaves some out. The sample shows approximately 110,000 clones, more than 80% of them seen only once. Sequenced: peripheral blood. Receptors were obtained from a middle-aged woman with acute or convalescent COVID-19.

The J gene is TRBJ1-6, the V gene TRBV13; TRBD1 aligns across 12 bases. Trimming cost V 0 bases and J 7 bases; bases outside gene matches: 4. CDR3 size: 17 residues. In germline, CDR1 is PRHDT, CDR2 FYEKMQ (reference sequence). CDR3 DNA sequence: TGTGCCAGCAGCTTAGGAGGGACAGGGGGCGGAAATTCACCCCTCCACTTT. It encodes CASSLGGTGGGNSPLHF.

This clone was observed a single time. V gene TRBV15 combines with J gene TRBJ2-7; D perhaps matches TRBD1 (6 bases). The ends were cut back, 0 bases at V and 0 bases at J, with 9 bases in the middle. CDR3 length: 15 amino acids. The germline V gene has CDR1 LNHNV and CDR2 YYDKDF (reference sequence). The chain's CDR3 is CATSRDRGDSYEQYF. CDR3 sequence (DNA): TGTGCCACCAGCAGAGACAGGGGCGACTCCTACGAGCAGTACTTC.

This chain uses TRBV6-6 with TRBJ1-3, with a possible D match to TRBD1 (5 bases). Trimming cost V 2 bases and J 9 bases, with 14 bases left between them. Germline V gene data show CDR1 as MNHNY and CDR2 as SVGAGI (reference sequence). The CDR3 runs to 14 residues. CDR3 region: CASSYAGGSGTIYF. In DNA form, the CDR3 reads TGTGCCAGCAGTTACGCCGGGGGGTCCGGCACCATATATTTT.

This clone occurred a few times. This sequence joins TRBV11-2 and TRBJ2-3; D possibly uses TRBD1 or TRBD2 (5 bases each). This CDR3 comprises 14 residues. Trimming pared 5 bases from V and 6 bases from J, leaving 15 bases between. Germline V gene sequence: CDR1 SGHAT, CDR2 FQNNGV. In DNA form, the CDR3 reads TGTGCCAGCAGCCTAGCTCCGACAGATGATACGCAGTATTTT. As protein: CASSLAPTDDTQYF.

The rearrangement joins TRBV7-8 to TRBJ2-7; TRBD1 matches at 7 bases. This CDR3 contains 15 residues. From germline, CDR1 is SGHVS and CDR2 FQNEAQ. The ends lost 1 base at V and 0 bases at J; junction bases unmatched: 3. CDR3 region: CASSLGPGGSYEQYF. DNA for the CDR3: TGTGCCAGCAGCTTAGGACCAGGGGGCTCCTACGAGCAGTACTTC.